This T cell receptor (beta chain) was found in a study of identifying expanded T cells in peripheral blood. TCRdb's copy holds only in-frame clones and misses some; the assay was immunoSEQ multiplex PCR. The repertoire holds around 100,000 clones, with roughly 88% as singletons. General study points: Differentially abundant clones: roughly 1.3 between replicates, about 15 at 2 to 3 weeks, less than 20 at four.

This clone was seen once. Its antigen is currently unknown. Trimming at V came to 5 bases and at J to 0 bases, leaving 13 bases not matched to a gene. The germline gives CDR1 SGHDN, CDR2 FVKESK. This CDR3 spans 17 amino acids. This sequence originates from a person between 18 and 70 years old in good health. The sequencing input was blood. The rearrangement links TRBV14 to TRBJ2-7, with 7 bases identical to TRBD1. The CDR3 bases are TGTGCCAGCAGCGGGACAGCCAAAAACCTGATCTCCTACGAGCAGTACTTC. Residues: CASSGTAKNLISYEQYF.